The rows below give T cell receptor beta chains drawn from one sample of a study of naive and memory T cell subsets. TCRdb fed the UMI-ligation and nested PCR reads into MiXCR, producing one record per CDR3 protein. There are some 110,000 distinct CDR3 sequences in the sample; roughly 32% occur only once, and 0.9% lies in the top ten. Sequenced sample: central memory CD4+ T cells from blood. The receptors stem from a human donor in good health. The CDR3 runs from the conserved cysteine through the conserved F or W. The D gene is left open where the match is weak. Size is omitted from some rows. Given values are once, few, many or a class for expanded clones.

abundance: -; v_gene: TRBV29-1; j_gene: TRBJ2-1; d_gene: TRBD2; CDR3aa: CSSHTYGGGMKEQFF; CDR3nt: TGCAGCTCTCACACGTATGGCGGGGGGATGAAGGAGCAGTTCTTC
abundance: few; v_gene: TRBV15; j_gene: TRBJ1-5; d_gene: -; CDR3aa: CATSRAEGGQPQHF; CDR3nt: TGTGCCACCAGCAGAGCTGAGGGGGGCCAGCCCCAGCATTTT
abundance: -; v_gene: TRBV6-5; j_gene: TRBJ1-6; d_gene: TRBD1; CDR3aa: CASRRTGISPLHF; CDR3nt: TGTGCCAGCAGGAGGACAGGGATCTCACCCCTCCACTTT
abundance: -; v_gene: TRBV7-8; j_gene: TRBJ2-7; d_gene: TRBD2; CDR3aa: CASSLAASGTYEQYF; CDR3nt: TGTGCCAGCAGCTTAGCCGCTAGCGGAACCTACGAGCAGTACTTC
abundance: -; v_gene: TRBV6-2/TRBV6-3; j_gene: TRBJ1-4; d_gene: TRBD1; CDR3aa: CASSSSGGGSEKLFF; CDR3nt: TGTGCCAGCAGTTCCTCAGGGGGCGGAAGTGAAAAACTGTTTTTT
abundance: many; v_gene: TRBV5-1; j_gene: TRBJ2-3; d_gene: -; CDR3aa: CASSPDTSTDTQYF; CDR3nt: TGCGCCAGCAGCCCGGATACTAGCACAGATACGCAGTATTTT
abundance: -; v_gene: TRBV6-5; j_gene: TRBJ2-7; d_gene: -; CDR3aa: CASRLTSRESYEQYF; CDR3nt: TGTGCCAGCAGATTAACGTCGCGGGAATCCTACGAGCAGTACTTC
abundance: -; v_gene: TRBV6-2/TRBV6-3; j_gene: TRBJ2-1; d_gene: TRBD2; CDR3aa: CASSYSTSGRGSYNEQFF; CDR3nt: TGTGCCAGCAGTTACTCGACTAGCGGGAGAGGGTCCTACAATGAGCAGTTCTTC
abundance: -; v_gene: TRBV25-1; j_gene: TRBJ2-5; d_gene: -; CDR3aa: CASSEPLAESEKTQYF; CDR3nt: TGTGCCAGCAGTGAACCCCTAGCCGAGAGTGAAAAGACCCAGTACTTC
abundance: -; v_gene: TRBV6-1; j_gene: TRBJ1-5; d_gene: TRBD1; CDR3aa: CASSSPLRDRVGYQPQHF; CDR3nt: TGTGCCAGCAGTTCGCCCCTTCGGGACAGGGTGGGGTATCAGCCCCAGCATTTT
abundance: few; v_gene: TRBV20-1; j_gene: TRBJ2-1; d_gene: TRBD2; CDR3aa: CSAPRPATSVRYNEQFF; CDR3nt: TGCAGTGCCCCGCGCCCCGCGACTAGCGTACGGTACAATGAGCAGTTCTTC
abundance: -; v_gene: TRBV28; j_gene: TRBJ1-3; d_gene: TRBD1; CDR3aa: CASSRRDRIGNTIYF; CDR3nt: TGTGCCAGCAGCCGCCGGGACAGGATTGGAAACACCATATATTTT
abundance: -; v_gene: TRBV20-1; j_gene: TRBJ1-5; d_gene: -; CDR3aa: CSARDGRRVENQPQHF; CDR3nt: TGCAGTGCTAGAGATGGTCGCCGGGTTGAGAATCAGCCCCAGCATTTT
abundance: few; v_gene: TRBV5-1; j_gene: TRBJ2-5; d_gene: -; CDR3aa: CASSFAETQYF; CDR3nt: TGCGCCAGCAGCTTTGCCGAGACCCAGTACTTC
abundance: -; v_gene: TRBV24-1; j_gene: TRBJ2-1; d_gene: TRBD1; CDR3aa: CATSRQGNEQFF; CDR3nt: TGTGCCACCAGTCGACAGGGCAATGAGCAGTTCTTC
abundance: -; v_gene: TRBV6-5; j_gene: TRBJ2-2; d_gene: -; CDR3aa: CASSYWGPPGELFF; CDR3nt: TGTGCCAGCAGTTACTGGGGCCCACCCGGGGAGCTGTTTTTT
abundance: -; v_gene: TRBV20-1; j_gene: TRBJ1-5; d_gene: -; CDR3aa: CSASSSGVSGSNQPQHF; CDR3nt: TGCAGTGCTAGTTCTTCAGGGGTGAGTGGGAGCAATCAGCCCCAGCATTTT
abundance: -; v_gene: TRBV30; j_gene: TRBJ1-5; d_gene: TRBD1; CDR3aa: CAWSETGGFQPQHF; CDR3nt: TGTGCCTGGAGTGAGACAGGGGGCTTTCAGCCCCAGCATTTT
abundance: few; v_gene: TRBV12-3/TRBV12-4; j_gene: TRBJ1-2; d_gene: -; CDR3aa: CASSLGGRGNYGYTF; CDR3nt: TGTGCCAGCAGTTTAGGTGGGAGGGGCAACTATGGCTACACCTTC
abundance: -; v_gene: TRBV12-3/TRBV12-4; j_gene: TRBJ2-7; d_gene: -; CDR3aa: CTSGTYEQYF; CDR3nt: TGTACCAGCGGAACCTACGAGCAGTACTTC
abundance: many; v_gene: TRBV10-3; j_gene: TRBJ2-4; d_gene: TRBD1; CDR3aa: CAISESGTGIAKNIQYF; CDR3nt: TGTGCCATCAGTGAGTCTGGGACAGGAATAGCCAAAAACATTCAGTACTTC
abundance: -; v_gene: TRBV6-1; j_gene: TRBJ1-6; d_gene: -; CDR3aa: CASSDGVMDSPLHF; CDR3nt: TGTGCCAGCAGTGACGGAGTAATGGATTCACCCCTCCACTTT
abundance: -; v_gene: TRBV7-9; j_gene: TRBJ2-7; d_gene: TRBD2; CDR3aa: CASSLTSGVLYEQYF; CDR3nt: TGTGCCAGCAGCTTAACTAGCGGGGTCCTTTACGAGCAGTACTTC
abundance: few; v_gene: TRBV6-5; j_gene: TRBJ2-1; d_gene: TRBD1; CDR3aa: CASSTGGSYNEQFF; CDR3nt: TGTGCCAGTTCGACAGGGGGCTCCTACAATGAGCAGTTCTTC
abundance: -; v_gene: TRBV4-3; j_gene: TRBJ2-3; d_gene: TRBD1; CDR3aa: CASSQDPDRATDTQYF; CDR3nt: TGCGCCAGCAGCCAAGATCCCGACAGGGCCACAGATACGCAGTATTTT
abundance: -; v_gene: TRBV20-1; j_gene: TRBJ2-7; d_gene: TRBD2; CDR3aa: CSARPSGYSYEQYF; CDR3nt: TGCAGTGCTAGACCTAGCGGGTACTCCTACGAGCAGTACTTC
abundance: -; v_gene: TRBV5-8; j_gene: TRBJ2-5; d_gene: -; CDR3aa: CASSLGSVRETQYF; CDR3nt: TGTGCCAGCAGCTTGGGCTCCGTGCGGGAGACCCAGTACTTC
abundance: once; v_gene: TRBV10-3; j_gene: TRBJ2-5; d_gene: TRBD1; CDR3aa: CAISGQGQETQYF; CDR3nt: TGTGCCATCAGCGGACAGGGTCAAGAGACCCAGTACTTC
abundance: -; v_gene: TRBV11-2; j_gene: TRBJ1-3; d_gene: -; CDR3aa: CASRTNNINRRGTGNTIYF; CDR3nt: TGTGCCAGCCGTACCAACAACATAAATCGGAGGGGGACTGGAAACACCATATATTTT
abundance: few; v_gene: TRBV7-9; j_gene: TRBJ2-1; d_gene: TRBD2; CDR3aa: CASSSGRRSSYNEQFF; CDR3nt: TGTGCCAGCAGCAGCGGGAGGAGAAGCTCCTACAATGAGCAGTTCTTC
abundance: -; v_gene: TRBV15; j_gene: TRBJ2-1; d_gene: TRBD2; CDR3aa: CATSTGLANNEQFF; CDR3nt: TGTGCCACCAGCACGGGACTAGCCAACAATGAGCAGTTCTTC
abundance: -; v_gene: TRBV4-3; j_gene: TRBJ2-3; d_gene: -; CDR3aa: CASSQFDQGHTQYF; CDR3nt: TGCGCCAGCAGCCAATTTGACCAGGGGCATACGCAGTATTTT
abundance: few; v_gene: TRBV28; j_gene: TRBJ1-6; d_gene: -; CDR3aa: CAGRPGRPQSYNSPLHF; CDR3nt: TGTGCCGGCAGACCCGGGCGGCCTCAATCCTATAATTCACCCCTCCACTTT
abundance: -; v_gene: TRBV5-1; j_gene: TRBJ2-3; d_gene: -; CDR3aa: CASSVTGSTDTQYF; CDR3nt: TGCGCCAGCAGCGTGACAGGTTCCACAGATACGCAGTATTTT
abundance: -; v_gene: TRBV29-1; j_gene: TRBJ2-3; d_gene: TRBD2; CDR3aa: CSVAGTVGLAGVGDTQYF; CDR3nt: TGCAGCGTTGCGGGGACGGTGGGACTAGCGGGAGTGGGAGATACGCAGTATTTT